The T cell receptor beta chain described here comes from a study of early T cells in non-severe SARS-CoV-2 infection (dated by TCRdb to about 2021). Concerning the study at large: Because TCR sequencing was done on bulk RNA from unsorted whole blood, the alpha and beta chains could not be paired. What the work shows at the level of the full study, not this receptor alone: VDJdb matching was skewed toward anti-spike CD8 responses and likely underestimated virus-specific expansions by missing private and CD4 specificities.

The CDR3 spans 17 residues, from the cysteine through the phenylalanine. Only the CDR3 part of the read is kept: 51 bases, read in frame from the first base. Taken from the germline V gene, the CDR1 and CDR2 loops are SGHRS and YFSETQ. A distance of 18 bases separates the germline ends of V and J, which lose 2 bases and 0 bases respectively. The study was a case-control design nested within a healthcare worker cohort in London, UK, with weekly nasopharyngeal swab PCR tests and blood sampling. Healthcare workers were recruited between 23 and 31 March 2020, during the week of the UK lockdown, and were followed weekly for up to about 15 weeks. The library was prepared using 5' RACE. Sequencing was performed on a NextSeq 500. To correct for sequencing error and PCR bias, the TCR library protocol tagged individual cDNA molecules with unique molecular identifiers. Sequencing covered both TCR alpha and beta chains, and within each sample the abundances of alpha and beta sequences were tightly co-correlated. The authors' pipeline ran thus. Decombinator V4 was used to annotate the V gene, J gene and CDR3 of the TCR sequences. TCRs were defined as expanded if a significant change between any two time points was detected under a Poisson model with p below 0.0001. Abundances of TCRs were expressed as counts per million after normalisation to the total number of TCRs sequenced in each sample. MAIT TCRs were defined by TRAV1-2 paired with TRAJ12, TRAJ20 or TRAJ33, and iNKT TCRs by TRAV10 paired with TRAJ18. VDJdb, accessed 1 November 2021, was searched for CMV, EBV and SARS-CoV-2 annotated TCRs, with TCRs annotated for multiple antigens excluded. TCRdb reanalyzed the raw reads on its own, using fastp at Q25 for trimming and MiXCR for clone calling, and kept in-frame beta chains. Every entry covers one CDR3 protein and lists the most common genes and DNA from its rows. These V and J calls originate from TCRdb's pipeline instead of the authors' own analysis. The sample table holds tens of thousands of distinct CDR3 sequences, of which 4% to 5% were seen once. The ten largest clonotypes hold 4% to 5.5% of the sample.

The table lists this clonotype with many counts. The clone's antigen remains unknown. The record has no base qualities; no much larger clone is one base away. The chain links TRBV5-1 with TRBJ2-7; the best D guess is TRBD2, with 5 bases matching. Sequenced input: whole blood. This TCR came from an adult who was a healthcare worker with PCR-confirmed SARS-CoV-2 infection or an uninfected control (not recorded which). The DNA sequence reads TGCGCCAGCAGCTTACTTCCGGGAAAAAGACTCTCCTACGAGCAGTACTTC. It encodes CASSLLPGKRLSYEQYF.